These 21 T cell receptor beta chains were all obtained from the same sample, sequenced in a study of regulatory T cells in long-lasting Graves disease. Construction of TCR beta libraries relied on iRepertoire HTBI primers and on Arm-PCR targeting CDR3 regions. TCRdb reprocessed the multiplex PCR reads with MiXCR, giving one entry per CDR3 protein. The table has around 420,000 distinct CDR3 sequences, approximately 15% seen once. Sample time point: newly diagnosed GD, antithyroid drugs for less than 3 months. There was RNA extracted from PBMCs, and the TCR library was made from it. These data are also associated with another study on T cells in Graves' hyperthyroidism and ophthalmopathy.

Sequenced material: peripheral blood mononuclear cells (PBMCs), taken at new diagnosis, from a patient treated with antithyroid drugs. The origin of the receptors is a woman aged 40 to 50 with Graves disease.

This clonotype showed up many times. The gene calls are TRBV12-3 or TRBV12-4 and TRBJ2-1; D is unresolved. This CDR3 is built from 13 residues. V gave up 2 bases and J gave up 4 bases, with 6 bases separating them. CDR3 region: CASSLWRYNEQFF. CDR3 coding DNA: TGTGCCAGCAGTTTATGGCGGTACAATGAGCAGTTCTTC.

With respect to this clonotype: This may come from a read error, since a much larger clone is one base off. The V and J genes are TRBV28 and TRBJ2-5; 9 bases align to TRBD2. This CDR3 contains 16 residues. From germline, CDR1 is MDHEN and CDR2 SYDVKM. The CDR3 sequence: CASSTETSGLQETQHF. The DNA of the CDR3 is TGTGCCAGCAGTACCGAGACTAGCGGACTCCAAGAGACCCAGCACTTC. Drawing the rest from reference TRBV28 and TRBJ2-5, the complete variable domain is DVKVTQSSRYLVKRTGEKVFLECVQDMDHENMFWYRQDPGLGLRLIYFSYDVKMKEKGDIPEGYSVSREKKERFSLILESASTNQTSMYLCASSTETSGLQETQHFGPGTRLLVL.

This clonotype was seen only a few times. This chain uses TRBV7-2 with TRBJ2-1; TRBD1 matches 9 bases. Germline CDR1 is SGHTA and CDR2 is FQGNSA. V trimming: 3 bases; J trimming: 4 bases; junction bases outside the gene matches: 4. This CDR3 contains 15 residues. CDR3 bases: TGTGCCAGCAGCTTGGACAGGGGCGTTTACAATGAGCAGTTCTTC. It yields the protein CASSLDRGVYNEQFF.

This clonotype has a count of ten or more. The chain is built from TRBV30 and TRBJ1-2, with 8 bases fitting TRBD1. The trim removed 4 bases at V and 6 bases at J, leaving 4 bases unmatched. Germline V gene data show CDR1 as GTSNPN and CDR2 as SVGIG (reference sequence). The CDR3 loop spans 12 amino acids. CDR3 sequence (DNA): TGTGCCTGGAATGACAGGGGAGATGGCTACACCTTC. Protein sequence: CAWNDRGDGYTF.

A note on this clonotype: The conserved closing phenylalanine or tryptophan is absent in this CDR3, likely reflecting a read error. This chain links TRBV6-2 or TRBV6-3 with TRBJ2-1; D possibly uses TRBD1 or TRBD2 (5 bases each). The germline CDR1 and CDR2 sequences are MNHEY and SVGEGT. Trimming pared 3 bases from V and 7 bases from J, leaving 16 bases between. CDR3 length: 15 amino acids. The chain's CDR3 is CASSYATGTENEQFL. In DNA, the CDR3 is TGTGCCAGCAGTTATGCGACCGGGACGGAAAATGAGCAGTTCCTC.

This clonotype was recorded at least ten times. The V gene is TRBV5-4, the J gene TRBJ1-1; D is uncertain. The V gene's germline CDR1 is SGHNT and CDR2 YYREEE (reference sequence). Trimming removed 6 bases at V and 1 base at J, with 7 bases between. This CDR3 is 12 amino acids long. The CDR3 DNA reads TGTGCCAGCACAGCTGAGAACACTGAAGCTTTCTTT. It encodes CASTAENTEAFF.

Many counts were recorded for this clonotype. Here the CDR3 DNA reads TGTGCCAGCGCCCAGGGGGCGCGAACCGGGGAGCTGTTTTTT. Protein product: CASAQGARTGELFF. The rearrangement links TRBV12-3 or TRBV12-4 to TRBJ2-2; TRBD1 aligns across 8 bases. Trimming cost V 8 bases and J 5 bases; bases outside gene matches: 7. This CDR3 is 14 amino acids long.

The table lists this clonotype with a count of one. The junction shows a germline mismatch at one end, possibly a read error. The rearrangement links TRBV3-1 to TRBJ2-2; D not certain. Germline lookup yields CDR1 LGHDT and CDR2 YNNKEL (reference sequence). There are 12 residues in the CDR3. For the CDR3, the DNA is TGCGCCAGCAGGCACGGGCCCGGGGAGCTGTTTTTT. As protein: CASRHGPGELFF.

This clonotype has a count of ten or more. The chain is built from TRBV28 and TRBJ1-5; 9 bases are shared with TRBD1. In germline, CDR1 is MDHEN, CDR2 SYDVKM. V was pared by 2 bases and J by 7 bases, with 6 bases of the junction left unmatched. CDR3 length: 15 amino acids. The CDR3 loop is CASSLSGDRGQPQHF. The CDR3 DNA follows: TGTGCCAGCAGTTTAAGTGGCGACAGGGGGCAGCCCCAGCATTTT.

This clonotype was found many times. This chain links TRBV28 with TRBJ2-3, with 9 nucleotides matching TRBD1. CDR1 MDHEN and CDR2 SYDVKM come from the germline V gene. J lost 1 base, V lost 3 bases, and 5 bases had no gene match. The CDR3 loop spans 16 amino acids. This CDR3 reads CASSFLQGAGTDTQYF. CDR3 in DNA: TGTGCCAGCAGTTTTTTACAGGGGGCAGGCACAGATACGCAGTATTTT. Filled out from reference TRBV28 and TRBJ2-3, the complete variable domain reads DVKVTQSSRYLVKRTGEKVFLECVQDMDHENMFWYRQDPGLGLRLIYFSYDVKMKEKGDIPEGYSVSREKKERFSLILESASTNQTSMYLCASSFLQGAGTDTQYFGPGTRLTVL.

The chain couples TRBV24-1 to TRBJ2-7; TRBD2 aligns across 8 bases. The CDR3 spans 16 residues. Germline CDR1 KGHDR, CDR2 SFDVKD. Trimming at V came to 5 bases and at J to 2 bases, leaving 10 bases not matched to a gene. CDR3 region: CATSGVGRAGAYEQYF. The CDR3 DNA is TGTGCCACCAGTGGAGTGGGGAGAGCGGGAGCCTACGAGCAGTACTTC.

This clonotype was counted ten times or more. A junction end diverges from the germline sequence, so it may reflect a read error. The chain combines TRBV5-1 with TRBJ2-5; no definite D call. CDR1 and CDR2 (germline): SGHRS, YFSETQ. The CDR3 consists of 13 residues. The CDR3 nucleotides read TGTGCCAGCAGCTTGGATGTAGGCGAGACCCAGTACTTC. It is translated as CASSLDVGETQYF.

This clonotype appeared many times. V and J are TRBV12-3 or TRBV12-4 and TRBJ2-2; 10 bases fit TRBD2. This CDR3 spans 15 amino acids. The V and J ends lost 5 bases and 4 bases, in that order; junction bases with no gene match: 4. CDR3 protein: CASSKAGGSTGELFF. For the CDR3, the DNA is TGTGCCAGCAGTAAAGCGGGAGGGAGCACCGGGGAGCTGTTTTTT.

This clonotype was counted between two and nine times. The J gene is TRBJ2-3, the V gene TRBV6-5, with 13 bases that match TRBD2. The J segment lost 2 bases and the V segment lost 0 bases, leaving 5 bases of the junction unmatched. Germline CDR1 is MNHEY and CDR2 is SVGAGI. CDR3 size: 18 residues. The CDR3 reads CASSYSKTSGRYTDTQYF. The CDR3, as DNA: TGTGCCAGCAGTTACTCCAAGACTAGCGGGAGGTACACAGATACGCAGTATTTT.

This clonotype was seen at least ten times. V usage is TRBV7-8 and J usage is TRBJ2-1; tentatively, D is TRBD2 (6 bases). The V gene lost 1 base and the J gene lost 3 bases, with 13 bases spanning the gap. Germline loops: CDR1 SGHVS, CDR2 FQNEAQ. The CDR3 totals 16 residues. Written as DNA, the CDR3 is TGTGCCAGCAGCTTAGACGCCCCGACTAGCTACAATGAGCAGTTCTTC. Protein product: CASSLDAPTSYNEQFF.

The table lists this clonotype with many counts. The chain has TRBV28 and TRBJ2-2, with 7 bases aligning to TRBD2. The germline V gene encodes CDR1 MDHEN and CDR2 SYDVKM. V shed 5 bases and J 1 base; nucleotides not matched to a gene: 13. The CDR3 is 18 residues long. The CDR3 bases are TGTGCCAGCAGTGCCTGGGGCGGGAGAGGTAGGAACACCGGGGAGCTGTTTTTT. Translation: CASSAWGGRGRNTGELFF.

This clonotype came up once. The chain carries TRBV7-2 and TRBJ2-1; TRBD2 aligns across 7 bases. CDR1 and CDR2 from the germline V gene are SGHTA and FQGNSA. The CDR3 is 12 residues long. The ends lost 1 base at V and 12 bases at J; junction bases unmatched: 3. The CDR3 spells CASSLDSGLQFF. DNA of the CDR3: TGTGCCAGCAGCTTAGATAGCGGGTTGCAGTTCTTC.

This clonotype was picked up a small number of times. At one of its ends the junction is not consistent with the germline gene, which may arise from a read error. This rearrangement joins TRBV6-2 or TRBV6-3 to TRBJ2-3; D may match TRBD1 or TRBD2 (5 bases each). Germline V lookup: CDR1 MNHEY, CDR2 SVGEGT. The CDR3 is made up of 17 amino acids. The CDR3 bases are TGTGCTAGCAGTGCTCTGGGGGTTATACATAGCACAGATACGCAGTATTTT. It specifies CASSALGVIHSTDTQYF.

A word on this clonotype: With only one base between it and a far larger clone, this is likely a read error. V is TRBV11-2 and J is TRBJ2-2; weak D call: TRBD2 (6 bases). This CDR3 has 14 amino acids. The germline V gene encodes CDR1 SGHAT and CDR2 FQNNGV. The CDR3, as DNA: TGTGCCACCAGCTTCGGGGGAGAAACCGGGGAGCTGTTTTTT. This encodes CATSFGGETGELFF. The complete variable domain, with remaining parts taken from reference TRBV11-2 and TRBJ2-2, reads EAGVAQSPRYKIIEKRQSVAFWCNPISGHATLYWYQQILGQGPKLLIQFQNNGVVDDSQLPKDRFSAERLKGVDSTLKIQPAKLEDSAVYLCATSFGGETGELFFGEGSRLTVL.

The V gene is TRBV6-1, the J gene TRBJ2-7, with D possibly TRBD1 on 5 matching bases. V was pared by 9 bases and J by 3 bases, with 12 bases between. This CDR3 contains 12 residues. CDR1 and CDR2 from the germline V gene are MNHNS and SASEGT. For the CDR3, the DNA is TGTGCCAGTACGGACACATACTACGAGCAGTACTTC. Protein sequence: CASTDTYYEQYF.

V usage is TRBV18 and J usage is TRBJ2-1; a possible D gene is TRBD1 (6 bases). The CDR3 has 15 residues. Germline assignment: CDR1 KGHSH and CDR2 LQKENI. The V and J ends lost 0 bases and 6 bases respectively, with 12 bases between them. The CDR3 reads CASSPPASGVNEQFF. CDR3 nucleotide sequence: TGTGCCAGCTCACCACCTGCGTCAGGGGTCAATGAGCAGTTCTTC.